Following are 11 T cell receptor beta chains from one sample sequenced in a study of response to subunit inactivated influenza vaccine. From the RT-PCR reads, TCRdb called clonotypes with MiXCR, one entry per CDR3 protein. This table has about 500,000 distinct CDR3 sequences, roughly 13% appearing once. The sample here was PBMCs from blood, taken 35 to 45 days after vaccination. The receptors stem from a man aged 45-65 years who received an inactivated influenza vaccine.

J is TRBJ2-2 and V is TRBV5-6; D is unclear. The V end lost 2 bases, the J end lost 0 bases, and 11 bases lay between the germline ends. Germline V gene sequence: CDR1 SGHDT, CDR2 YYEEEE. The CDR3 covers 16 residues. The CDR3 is CASSLLTVANTGELFF. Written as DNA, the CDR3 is TGTGCCAGCAGCTTACTCACGGTGGCGAACACCGGGGAGCTGTTTTTT.

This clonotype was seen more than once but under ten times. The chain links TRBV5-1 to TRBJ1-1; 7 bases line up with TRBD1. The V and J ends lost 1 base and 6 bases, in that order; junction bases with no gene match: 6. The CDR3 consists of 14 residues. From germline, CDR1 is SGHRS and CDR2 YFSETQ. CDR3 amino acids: CASSLLSTGAEAFF. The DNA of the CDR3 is TGCGCCAGCAGCTTGTTGTCTACAGGGGCTGAAGCTTTCTTT.

The CDR3: CASSLVQSVETQYF. The CDR3 region has the DNA TGTGCCAGCAGCCTCGTGCAATCGGTCGAGACCCAGTACTTC. The chain employs TRBV14 and TRBJ2-5, with D unclear. The germline CDR1 and CDR2 sequences are SGHDN and FVKESK. V gave up 4 bases and J gave up 5 bases, with 14 bases separating them. The CDR3 runs 14 residues. Filled out from reference TRBV14 and TRBJ2-5, the complete variable domain reads EAGVTQFPSHSVIEKGQTVTLRCDPISGHDNLYWYRRVMGKEIKFLLHFVKESKQDESGMPNNRFLAERTGGTYSTLKVQPAELEDSGVYFCASSLVQSVETQYFGPGTRLLVL.

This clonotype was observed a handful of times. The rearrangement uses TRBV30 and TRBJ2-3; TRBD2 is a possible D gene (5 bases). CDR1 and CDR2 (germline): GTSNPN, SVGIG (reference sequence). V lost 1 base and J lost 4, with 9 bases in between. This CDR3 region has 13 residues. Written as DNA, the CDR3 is TGTGCCTGGAGTGCGGACTTCCCAGATACGCAGTATTTT. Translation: CAWSADFPDTQYF.

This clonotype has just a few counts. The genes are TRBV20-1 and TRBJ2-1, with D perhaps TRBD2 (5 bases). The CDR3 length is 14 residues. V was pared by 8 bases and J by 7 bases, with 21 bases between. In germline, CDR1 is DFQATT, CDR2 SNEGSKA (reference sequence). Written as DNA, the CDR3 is TGCAGTACCTACGTCCCGGGAAAAGAGAATGAGCAGTTCTTC. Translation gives CSTYVPGKENEQFF.

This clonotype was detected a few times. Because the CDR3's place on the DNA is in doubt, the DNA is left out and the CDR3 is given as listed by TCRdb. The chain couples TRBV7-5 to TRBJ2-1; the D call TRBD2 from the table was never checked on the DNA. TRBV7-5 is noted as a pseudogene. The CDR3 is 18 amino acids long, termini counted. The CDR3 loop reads CISVPEKRAAQKYNEQFF.

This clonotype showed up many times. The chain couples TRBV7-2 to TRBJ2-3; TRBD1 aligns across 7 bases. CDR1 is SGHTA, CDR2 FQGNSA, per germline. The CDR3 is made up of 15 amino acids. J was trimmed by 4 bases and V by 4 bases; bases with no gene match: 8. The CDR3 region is CASSYTQGIADTQYF. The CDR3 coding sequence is TGTGCCAGCAGCTACACACAGGGGATTGCAGATACGCAGTATTTT.

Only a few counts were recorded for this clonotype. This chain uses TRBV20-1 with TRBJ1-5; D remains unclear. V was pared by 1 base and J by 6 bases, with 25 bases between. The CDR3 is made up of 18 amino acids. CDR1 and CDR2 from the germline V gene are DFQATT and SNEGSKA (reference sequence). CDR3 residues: CSARGPLPMTWVTQPQHF. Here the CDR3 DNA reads TGCAGTGCTAGAGGACCTCTCCCCATGACATGGGTGACTCAGCCCCAGCATTTT.

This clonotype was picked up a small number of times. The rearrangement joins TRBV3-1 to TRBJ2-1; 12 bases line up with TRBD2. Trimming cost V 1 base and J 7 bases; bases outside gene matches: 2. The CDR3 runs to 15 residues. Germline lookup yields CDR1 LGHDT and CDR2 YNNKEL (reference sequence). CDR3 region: CASSQAGTSGNEQFF. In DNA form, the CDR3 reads TGTGCCAGCAGCCAAGCCGGGACTAGCGGGAATGAGCAGTTCTTC.

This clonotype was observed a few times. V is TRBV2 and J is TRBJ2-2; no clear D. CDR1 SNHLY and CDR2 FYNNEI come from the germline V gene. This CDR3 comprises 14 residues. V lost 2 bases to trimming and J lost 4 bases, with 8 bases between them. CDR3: CASSELGITGELFF. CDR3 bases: TGTGCCAGCAGTGAATTGGGAATCACCGGGGAGCTGTTTTTT.

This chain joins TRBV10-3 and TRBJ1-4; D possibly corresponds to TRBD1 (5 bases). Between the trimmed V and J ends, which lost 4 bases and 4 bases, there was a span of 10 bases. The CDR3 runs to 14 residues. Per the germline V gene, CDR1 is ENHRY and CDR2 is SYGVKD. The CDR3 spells CAISARGGNEKLFF. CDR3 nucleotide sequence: TGTGCCATCAGTGCGAGGGGTGGTAATGAAAAACTGTTTTTT.